The sequence of this T cell receptor beta chain was determined in a study of beta chain features in type 1 diabetes. Study-level results: These data did not resolve whether HLA type affects TCRB rearrangement. An over-representation of cells with high TCR expression could result from cDNA sequencing.

Unmatched junction bases numbered 8, after V lost 8 bases and J lost 6 bases. Germline assignment: CDR1 SGHAT and CDR2 FQNNGV. The CDR3 consists of 15 residues. Each of the CD4+ naive, central memory, regulatory and stem cell-like memory populations was sorted via CD45RO/CCR7/CD25/CD127/CD95/CD27. This clone was counted only a few times. Its antigen is not known. Expressed TCRB transcripts were sequenced because the isolated RNA had all been reverse transcribed beforehand. Assay used: immunoSEQ multiplex PCR; TCRdb lists only in-frame clones, some missing. The sample includes around 170,000 clones, approximately 8.4% of them seen just once.

The sequence came from a woman between 18 and 29 years old in good health. The chain carries TRBV11-2 and TRBJ2-1; 12 bases are shared with TRBD2. Material: central memory CD4+ T cells from blood. The CDR3 DNA follows: TGTGCCAGCCGGGCTAGCGGGGGGGCGCTCAATGAGCAGTTCTTC. Residues: CASRASGGALNEQFF. Filled out from reference TRBV11-2 and TRBJ2-1, the complete variable domain reads EAGVAQSPRYKIIEKRQSVAFWCNPISGHATLYWYQQILGQGPKLLIQFQNNGVVDDSQLPKDRFSAERLKGVDSTLKIQPAKLEDSAVYLCASRASGGALNEQFFGPGTRLTVL.